This TCR beta chain comes out of a study of blood T cells in healthy people across ages. Whole-study findings and limits: Age showed a roughly linear inverse relationship with TCR beta diversity per million T cells. Without sorted subsets, naive and antigen-experienced compartments could not be conclusively compared.

Each sample had at least 6.5 million PBMCs isolated. The CDR3 consists of 15 residues. As for this clonotype: Antigen unknown. Sequence at one end of the junction differs from germline and may be a read error.

Through a sample-barcoded 5' primer and a J-beta primer mix, a second PCR was run for roughly 6 to 11 cycles. A tag from a template-switch adaptor with 12 random nucleotides marked each cDNA molecule. TCRdb re-called the 5' RACE reads with MiXCR, one entry per CDR3 protein. The data show fewer than 900,000 distinct CDR3 sequences, under 40% seen once. The sequenced sample was blood. The TCR sequence derives from a man between 18 and 29 years old in good health. This chain connects TRBV12-3 or TRBV12-4 to TRBJ1-2; the D is unclear. The CDR3 region is CASSSYSGPNYGCTF. DNA of the CDR3: TGTGCCAGCAGTTCGTATAGCGGTCCGAACTATGGCTGCACCTTC.